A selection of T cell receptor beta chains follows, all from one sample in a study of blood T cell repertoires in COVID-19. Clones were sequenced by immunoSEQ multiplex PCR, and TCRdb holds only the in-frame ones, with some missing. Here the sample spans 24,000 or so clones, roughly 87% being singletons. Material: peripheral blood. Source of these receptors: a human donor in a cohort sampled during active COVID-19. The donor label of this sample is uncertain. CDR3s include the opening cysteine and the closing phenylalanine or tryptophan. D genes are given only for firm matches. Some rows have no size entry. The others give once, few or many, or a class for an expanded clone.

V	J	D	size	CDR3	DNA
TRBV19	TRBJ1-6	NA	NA	CASSSLSYNSPLHF	TGTGCCAGTAGTAGCCTCAGTTATAATTCACCCCTCCACTTT
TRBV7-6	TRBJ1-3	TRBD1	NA	CASSPMDRASGNTIYF	TGTGCCAGCAGCCCTATGGACAGGGCAAGTGGAAACACCATATATTTT
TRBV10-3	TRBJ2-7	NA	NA	CAIRAGAGYEQYF	TGTGCCATCAGAGCTGGTGCGGGCTACGAGCAGTACTTC
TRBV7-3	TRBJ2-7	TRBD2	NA	CASSSSGGPLYEQYF	TGTGCCAGCAGCTCTAGCGGGGGGCCCCTTTACGAGCAGTACTTC
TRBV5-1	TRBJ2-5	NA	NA	CASSLGQSSETQYF	TGCGCCAGCAGCTTGGGACAGAGTTCAGAGACCCAGTACTTC
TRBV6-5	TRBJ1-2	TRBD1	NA	CASSRGQAYGYTF	TGTGCCAGCAGTAGGGGACAGGCATATGGCTACACCTTC
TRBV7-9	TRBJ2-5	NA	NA	CASGRGGPLGETQYF	TGTGCCAGCGGGCGGGGAGGACCCCTCGGGGAGACCCAGTACTTC
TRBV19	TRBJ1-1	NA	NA	CAASLSAGLNTEAFF	TGTGCCGCGTCACTCTCCGCCGGACTAAACACTGAAGCTTTCTTT
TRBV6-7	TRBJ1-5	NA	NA	CASSYSMALGRPGQPQHF	TGTGCCAGCAGTTACTCGATGGCCCTGGGGCGCCCCGGTCAGCCCCAGCATTTT
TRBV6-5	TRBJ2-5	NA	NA	CASSYSWGDQETQYF	TGTGCCAGCAGTTACTCGTGGGGGGACCAAGAGACCCAGTACTTC
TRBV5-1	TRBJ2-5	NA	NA	CASSLNFGQSQETQYF	TGCGCCAGCAGCTTAAATTTTGGACAGAGCCAAGAGACCCAGTACTTC
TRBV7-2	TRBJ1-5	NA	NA	CASSLRVVQPQHF	TGTGCCAGCAGCTTGAGGGTTGTGCAGCCCCAGCATTTT
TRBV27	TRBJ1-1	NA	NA	CASSPLKNTEAFF	TGTGCCAGCAGTCCCTTAAAGAACACTGAAGCTTTCTTT
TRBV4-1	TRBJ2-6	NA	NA	CASSPWDTGANVLTF	TGCGCCAGCAGCCCGTGGGACACCGGGGCCAACGTCCTGACTTTC
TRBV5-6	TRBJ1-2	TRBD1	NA	CASSPGTGGFYGYTF	TGTGCCAGCAGTCCTGGGACAGGGGGCTTCTATGGCTACACCTTC
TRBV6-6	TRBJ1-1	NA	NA	CASRTRDTNTEAFF	TGTGCCAGCAGAACCCGGGACACCAACACTGAAGCTTTCTTT
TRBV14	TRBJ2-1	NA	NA	CASSQARGRGYNEQFF	TGTGCCAGCAGCCAAGCCCGCGGTCGGGGCTACAATGAGCAGTTCTTC
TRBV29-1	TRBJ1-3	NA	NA	CSVVDRGGNTIYF	TGCAGCGTTGTTGACAGAGGTGGAAACACCATATATTTT
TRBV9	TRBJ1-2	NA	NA	CASSVGSGPSGGYTF	TGTGCCAGCAGCGTGGGATCCGGGCCCTCGGGGGGCTACACCTTC
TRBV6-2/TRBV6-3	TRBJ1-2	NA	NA	CASSYFGLGGGYTF	TGTGCCAGCAGTTACTTTGGACTGGGCGGTGGCTACACCTTC
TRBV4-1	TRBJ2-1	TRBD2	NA	CASSQDPPSSGLRDEQFF	TGCGCCAGCAGCCAAGATCCCCCTTCTAGCGGGCTTCGGGATGAGCAGTTCTTC
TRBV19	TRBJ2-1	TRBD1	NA	CAVLTGTGKYNEQFF	TGTGCCGTATTGACCGGGACAGGTAAATACAATGAGCAGTTCTTC
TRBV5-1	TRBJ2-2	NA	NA	CASSSLNTGELFF	TGCGCCAGCAGCTCCTTGAACACCGGGGAGCTGTTTTTT
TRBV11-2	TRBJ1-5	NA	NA	CASSLDSGSNQPQHF	TGTGCCAGCAGCTTGGACAGCGGTAGCAATCAGCCCCAGCATTTT
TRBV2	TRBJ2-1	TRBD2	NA	CASLAGGGDEQFF	TGTGCCAGCTTGGCGGGGGGAGGCGATGAGCAGTTCTTC
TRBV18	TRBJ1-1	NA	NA	CASSPGGSEAFF	TGTGCCAGCTCACCAGGGGGCAGTGAAGCTTTCTTT
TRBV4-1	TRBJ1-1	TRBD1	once	CASSHQTGTEAFF	TGCGCCAGCAGCCACCAGACAGGGACCGAAGCTTTCTTT
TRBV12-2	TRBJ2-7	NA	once	CASRFWPDHTSYEQYF	TGTGCAAGTCGCTTCTGGCCCGATCATACCTCCTACGAGCAGTACTTC
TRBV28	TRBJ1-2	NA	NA	CASSASGLYQITNGYTF	TGTGCCAGCAGTGCTTCGGGACTATATCAAATCACTAATGGCTACACCTTC
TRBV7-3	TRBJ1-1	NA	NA	CASSLTAGGNTEAFF	TGTGCCAGCAGCTTAACGGCCGGCGGGAACACTGAAGCTTTCTTT
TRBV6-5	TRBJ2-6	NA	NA	CASNRQASGANVLTF	TGTGCCAGCAATCGACAGGCCTCTGGGGCCAACGTCCTGACTTTC
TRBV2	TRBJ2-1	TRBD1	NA	CASSRGQGGYNEQFF	TGTGCCAGCAGCCGCGGACAGGGGGGCTACAATGAGCAGTTCTTC
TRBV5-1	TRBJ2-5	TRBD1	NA	CASSFGQGQNQETQYF	TGCGCCAGCAGCTTCGGACAGGGGCAAAATCAAGAGACCCAGTACTTC
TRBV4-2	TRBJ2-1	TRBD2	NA	CASSLGTSGGSSYNEQFF	TGTGCCAGCAGCCTCGGGACTAGCGGGGGAAGCTCCTACAATGAGCAGTTCTTC
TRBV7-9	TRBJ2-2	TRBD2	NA	CASSPRGGGGARGELFF	TGTGCCAGCAGCCCCCGTGGCGGCGGGGGGGCCCGGGGGGAGCTGTTTTTT
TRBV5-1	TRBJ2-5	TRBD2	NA	CASSFSGGETQYF	TGCGCCAGCAGCTTTAGCGGGGGGGAGACCCAGTACTTC
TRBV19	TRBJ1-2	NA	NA	CATTIGRQSNYGYTF	TGTGCCACCACGATCGGCAGGCAGTCTAACTATGGCTACACCTTC
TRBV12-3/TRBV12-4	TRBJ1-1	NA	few	CASSGGANTEAFF	TGTGCCAGCAGTGGGGGGGCGAACACTGAAGCTTTCTTT
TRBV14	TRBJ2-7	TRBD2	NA	CASSPSSGLSYEQYF	TGTGCCAGCAGTCCATCTAGCGGGCTTTCCTACGAGCAGTACTTC
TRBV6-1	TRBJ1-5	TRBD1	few	CASTEQGLGNQPQHF	TGTGCCAGCACTGAACAGGGGCTTGGCAATCAGCCCCAGCATTTT
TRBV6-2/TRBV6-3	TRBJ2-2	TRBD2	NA	CASSPTRSGGIGELFF	TGTGCCAGCAGCCCGACCCGGAGCGGGGGCATCGGGGAGCTGTTTTTT
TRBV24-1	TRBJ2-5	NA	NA	CATSDRRQETQYF	TGTGCCACCAGTGACCGGAGGCAAGAGACCCAGTACTTC
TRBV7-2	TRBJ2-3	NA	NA	CASSLGGRVDTQYF	TGTGCCAGCAGCCTGGGAGGCCGGGTAGATACGCAGTATTTT
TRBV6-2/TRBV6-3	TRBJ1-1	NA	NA	CASSYLPPGTEAFF	TGTGCCAGCAGTTACTTACCCCCAGGCACTGAAGCTTTCTTT
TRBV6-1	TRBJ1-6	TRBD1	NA	CASSDWDRRNSPLHF	TGTGCCAGCAGTGATTGGGACAGACGGAATTCACCCCTCCACTTT
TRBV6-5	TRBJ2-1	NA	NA	CASSYRKTGPYNEQFF	TGTGCCAGCAGTTACCGTAAGACAGGACCCTACAATGAGCAGTTCTTC
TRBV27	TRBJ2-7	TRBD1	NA	CASSPTGTGGYEQYF	TGTGCCAGCAGTCCTACAGGGACAGGGGGTTACGAGCAGTACTTC
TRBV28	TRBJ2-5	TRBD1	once	CASSLRGTAQETQYF	TGTGCCAGCAGTTTACGTGGGACAGCCCAAGAGACCCAGTACTTC
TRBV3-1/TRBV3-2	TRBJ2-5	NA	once	CASSQNTGGQETQYF	TGTGCCAGCAGCCAAAACACAGGTGGGCAAGAGACCCAGTACTTC
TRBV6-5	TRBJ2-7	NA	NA	CASRTQIYEQYF	TGTGCCAGCAGGACACAAATCTACGAGCAGTACTTC
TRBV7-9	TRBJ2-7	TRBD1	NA	CASSGTGTGLYEQYF	TGTGCCAGCAGCGGGACCGGGACAGGGCTCTACGAGCAGTACTTC
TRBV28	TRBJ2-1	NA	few	CASSWAHNEQFF	TGTGCCAGCTCCTGGGCACACAATGAGCAGTTCTTC
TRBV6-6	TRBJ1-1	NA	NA	CASSYPEENTEAFF	TGTGCCAGCAGTTACCCGGAGGAGAACACTGAAGCTTTCTTT
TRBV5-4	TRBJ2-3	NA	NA	CASSLAGNTDTQYF	TGTGCCAGCAGCTTGGCAGGGAACACAGATACGCAGTATTTT
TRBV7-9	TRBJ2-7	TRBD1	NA	CASSSGQGPYSEQYF	TGTGCCAGCAGCTCGGGACAGGGCCCCTACTCCGAGCAGTACTTC
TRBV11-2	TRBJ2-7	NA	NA	CASSLDLHEQYF	TGTGCCAGCAGCTTAGATCTTCACGAGCAGTACTTC
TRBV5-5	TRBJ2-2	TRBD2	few	CASSFRGGQAGELFF	TGTGCCAGCAGCTTTCGGGGGGGCCAGGCCGGGGAGCTGTTTTTT
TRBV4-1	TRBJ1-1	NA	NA	CASSPNGVSNTEAFF	TGCGCCAGCAGCCCCAACGGGGTGTCGAACACTGAAGCTTTCTTT
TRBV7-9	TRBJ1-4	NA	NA	CASSHQGATNEKLFF	TGTGCCAGCAGCCACCAGGGTGCAACTAATGAAAAACTGTTTTTT